This entry describes one T cell receptor (beta chain). The antigen is unknown. This specimen comes from a study of blood T cells in healthy people across ages. Notes on the study in general: Older individuals had lower TCR beta diversity per million T cells (the decline was roughly linear).

Then a second PCR, running about 7 to 11 cycles, was carried out with a sample-barcoded 5' primer and a J-beta primer mix. MiXCR was run by TCRdb on the 5' RACE reads, yielding one entry per CDR3 protein. This sample has about 1.1 million distinct CDR3 sequences, with 35% to 40% found just once. Trimming removed 1 base from V and 2 bases from J, with 9 bases in between. Per the germline V gene, CDR1 is SGHTA and CDR2 is FQGNSA. This CDR3 spans 15 amino acids. This chain joins TRBV7-2 and TRBJ1-5, with no clear D. The material sequenced was blood. The receptor was derived from a man between 18 and 29 years old in good health. CDR3 protein: CASSLDGLGNQPQHF. The CDR3 DNA follows: TGTGCCAGCAGCTTAGACGGCTTAGGCAATCAGCCCCAGCATTTT.